This TCR beta chain was sequenced for a study of T cells in pancreatic ductal adenocarcinoma. This CDR3 is built from 12 residues. CDR1 and CDR2 from the germline V gene are SGHRS and YFSETQ. The V gene lost 6 bases and the J gene lost 7 bases, with 14 bases spanning the gap. No neoadjuvant therapy was given to the selected pancreatic ductal adenocarcinoma patients before their surgery. The protocol was immunoSEQ multiplex PCR, while the TCRdb copy is restricted to in-frame clones and leaves out a portion. The sample records over 90,000 clones, nearly 95% being singletons. Sequencing was performed on PBMCs. The TCR was taken from a human donor with pancreatic ductal adenocarcinoma. The genes are TRBV5-1 and TRBJ2-7; the D gene is possibly TRBD1 (6 bases). The CDR3 is CASIDLTGEQYF. CDR3 coding DNA: TGCGCCAGCATCGACCTTACAGGGGAGCAGTACTTC.